Detailed here is one T cell receptor beta chain. The target antigen is unknown. A read error may account for a junction end that differs from germline. The data belong to a study of OX40 agonist ivuxolimab in advanced cancers. The wider study: A mean age of around 66 years, range about 23 to 90, was recorded, and 70% to 85% were male. Prior therapy, whether anti-PD-1, anti-PD-L1 or anti-CTLA-4, was allowed, and 30% to 40% had some. General observations from the study: Expanded clones tended on average to be more numerous among CD8+ T cells than CD4+.

Sequenced by immunoSEQ multiplex PCR; TCRdb stores in-frame clones only, minus some. There are tens of thousands of clones in the sample; about nine tenths occur only once, and less than 0.7% lies in the top ten. The CDR3 has 13 residues. Germline CDR1 reads SGHRS; CDR2 reads YFSETQ. The sample consisted of CD4+ or CD8+ T cells sorted from blood, taken in a trial of the OX40 agonist ivuxolimab. The source of this sequence is an adult with an advanced solid tumor such as melanoma, head and neck, liver or kidney cancer. This chain uses TRBV5-1 with TRBJ1-2; D remains unclear. CDR3 bases: TGTGCCAGCAGCTTTGGAGGGAGCTATGGCTACACCTTC. It codes for CASSFGGSYGYTF.